These 4 T cell receptor beta chains originate from one sample sequenced in a study of identifying expanded T cells in peripheral blood. The table came from immunoSEQ multiplex PCR; TCRdb's copy has only in-frame clones and leaves some out. The sample includes 65,000 to 95,000 clones, 84% of them seen just once. The source material was blood. The receptors were gathered from a person between 18 and 75 years old in good health.

The chain links TRBV2 to TRBJ2-3; tentative D call: TRBD2 (5 bases). Germline CDR1 and CDR2: SNHLY and FYNNEI. This CDR3 is built from 14 residues. Trimming took off 3 bases at V and 0 bases at J, with 7 bases between the two ends. In DNA, the CDR3 is TGTGCCAGCAGTGACAGGACTAGCACAGATACGCAGTATTTT. Translated: CASSDRTSTDTQYF.

This chain uses TRBV15 with TRBJ2-7; 7 bases agree with TRBD1. The CDR3 is 13 residues long. Losses at the gene ends were 8 bases for V and 0 bases for J; bases not matched to a gene: 4. CDR1 is LNHNV, CDR2 YYDKDF, per germline (reference sequence). CDR3 DNA: TGTGCCACCGGGGACAGAAGCTCCTACGAGCAGTACTTC. The encoded protein is CATGDRSSYEQYF.

This clone was seen repeatedly, ten times or more. The rearrangement joins TRBV7-2 to TRBJ2-7; the match to TRBD2 covers 13 bases. Germline CDR1 reads SGHTA; CDR2 reads FQGNSA. Unmatched junction bases numbered 4, after V lost 5 bases and J lost 3 bases. The CDR3 contains 15 residues. CDR3 amino acids: CASSPRTSGSYEQYF. In DNA, the CDR3 is TGTGCCAGCAGCCCCAGGACTAGCGGGAGCTACGAGCAGTACTTC.

This clone is a singleton in its sample. The chain has TRBV28 and TRBJ2-1, with a possible D match to TRBD2 (6 bases). Germline V CDR1 and CDR2: MDHEN, SYDVKM. With 5 bases removed from V and 5 bases from J, the gap between germline ends came to 13 bases. This CDR3 has 14 amino acids. The CDR3 sequence: CASSMGGTDNEQFF. CDR3 in DNA: TGTGCCAGCAGTATGGGGGGAACTGACAATGAGCAGTTCTTC.